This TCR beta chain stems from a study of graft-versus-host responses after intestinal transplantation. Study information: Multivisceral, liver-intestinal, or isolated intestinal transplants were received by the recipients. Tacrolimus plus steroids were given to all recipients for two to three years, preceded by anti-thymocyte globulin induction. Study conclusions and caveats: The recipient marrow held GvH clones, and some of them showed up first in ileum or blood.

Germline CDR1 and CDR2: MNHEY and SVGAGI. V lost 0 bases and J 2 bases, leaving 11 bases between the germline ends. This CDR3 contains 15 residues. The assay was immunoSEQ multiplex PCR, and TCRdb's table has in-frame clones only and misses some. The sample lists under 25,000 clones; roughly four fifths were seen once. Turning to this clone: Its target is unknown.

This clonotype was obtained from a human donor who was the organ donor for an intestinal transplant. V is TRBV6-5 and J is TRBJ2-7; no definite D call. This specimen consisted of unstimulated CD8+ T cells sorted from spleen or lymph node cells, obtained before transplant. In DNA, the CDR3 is TGTGCCAGCAGTTACTCTGGGAACACAGCCTACGAGCAGTACTTC. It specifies CASSYSGNTAYEQYF.